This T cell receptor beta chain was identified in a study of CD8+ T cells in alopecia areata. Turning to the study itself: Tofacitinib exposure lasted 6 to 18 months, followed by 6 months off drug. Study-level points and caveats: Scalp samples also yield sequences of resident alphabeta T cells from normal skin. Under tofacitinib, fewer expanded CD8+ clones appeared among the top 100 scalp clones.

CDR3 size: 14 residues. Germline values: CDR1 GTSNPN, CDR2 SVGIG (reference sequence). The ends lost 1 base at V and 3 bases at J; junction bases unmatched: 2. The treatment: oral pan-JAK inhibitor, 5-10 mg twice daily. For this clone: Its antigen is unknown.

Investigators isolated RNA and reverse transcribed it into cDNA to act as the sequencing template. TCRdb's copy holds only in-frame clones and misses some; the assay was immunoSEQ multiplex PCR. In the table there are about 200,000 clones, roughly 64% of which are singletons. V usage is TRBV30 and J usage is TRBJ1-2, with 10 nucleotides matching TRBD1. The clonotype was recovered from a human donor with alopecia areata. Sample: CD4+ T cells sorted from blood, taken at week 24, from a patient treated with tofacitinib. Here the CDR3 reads CAWSATGGYYGYTF. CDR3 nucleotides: TGTGCCTGGAGTGCGACAGGGGGCTACTATGGCTACACCTTC.